The sequence of this TCR beta chain was determined in a study of T-cell reconstitution after alpha-beta-depleted transplantation in children. Trimming removed 5 bases at V and 9 bases at J, with 11 bases between. Per germline, CDR1 DFQATT and CDR2 SNEGSKA (reference sequence). This CDR3 has 11 amino acids. A library of TCRbeta sequences, prepared with unique molecular identifiers, was generated. TCRdb reprocessed the PCR reads via MiXCR and lists one record per CDR3 protein. Counted here are 170,000 or so distinct CDR3 sequences, about 6.8% occurring once; the ten biggest clones make up about 3%. At least ten counts were recorded for this clonotype.

The J gene is TRBJ2-1, the V gene TRBV20-1; unclear D gene. Sequencing used PBMCs from the stem cell graft donor, obtained from the stem cell graft. The TCR comes from a human donor who donated a stem cell graft to a child with Wiskott-Aldrich syndrome. The CDR3 nucleotides are TGCAGTGCTTACTCCGAAGGTGAGCAGTTCTTC. This encodes CSAYSEGEQFF.